These 9 T cell receptor beta chains share one sample of origin, sequenced in a study of human T cells and chemical hapten exposure. TCRdb passed the RACE reads through MiXCR, listing each CDR3 protein once. The data contain tens of thousands of distinct CDR3 sequences, less than 8% of them singletons. Noted time point: patch test 2, 6 weeks after DPC sensitization. Treatment of the sample: therapeutic diphenylcyclopropenone sensitization with weekly scalp DPC. Here the sequenced sample was whole blood, taken in connection with sensitization to the hapten diphenylcyclopropenone (DPC). These receptors were obtained from a woman aged 25-40 years with alopecia areata. Some clones in this sample may be carry-over from other donors' samples.

This clonotype was found many times. The chain employs TRBV7-2 and TRBJ1-1; 7 bases are shared with TRBD1. The V and J ends lost 6 bases and 3 bases, in that order; junction bases with no gene match: 7. The CDR3 extends over 14 amino acids. Germline CDR1 SGHTA, CDR2 FQGNSA. The CDR3 is CASSLDRVDTEAFF. DNA for the CDR3: TGTGCCAGCAGTCTAGACAGGGTGGACACTGAAGCTTTCTTT.

This clonotype was seen ten or more times. This chain uses TRBV24-1 with TRBJ1-5; D is perhaps TRBD1 (5 bases). The V end lost 4 bases, the J end lost 9 bases, and 15 bases lay between the germline ends. The CDR3 is 14 amino acids. The V gene's germline CDR1 is KGHDR and CDR2 SFDVKD. CDR3 nucleotides: TGTGCCACCAGTGACAAGACAGTGGGTTGGCCCCAGCATTTT. Translating gives CATSDKTVGWPQHF.

This clonotype was observed many times. V is TRBV3-1 and J is TRBJ1-6; D is possibly TRBD1 (5 bases). CDR3 length: 15 amino acids. V was cut by 1 base and J by 9 bases, with 13 bases left in between. The germline gives CDR1 LGHDT, CDR2 YNNKEL (reference sequence). Here the CDR3 reads CASSQGRTYRSPLHF. Here the CDR3 DNA reads TGTGCCAGCAGCCAAGGGCGGACATATCGTTCACCCCTCCACTTT. Drawing the rest from reference TRBV3-1 and TRBJ1-6, the complete variable domain is DTAVSQTPKYLVTQMGNDKSIKCEQNLGHDTMYWYKQDSKKFLKIMFSYNNKELIINETVPNRFSPKSPDKAHLNLHINSLELGDSAVYFCASSQGRTYRSPLHFGNGTRLTVT.

This chain uses TRBV5-1 with TRBJ1-3, with no clear D. The CDR3 is made up of 14 amino acids. CDR1 is SGHRS, CDR2 YFSETQ, per germline. The V end lost 4 bases, the J end lost 0 bases, and 8 bases lay between the germline ends. CDR3 in DNA: TGCGCCAGCAGCGGTACAAACTCTGGAAACACCATATATTTT. Its protein is CASSGTNSGNTIYF.

This rearrangement joins TRBV9 to TRBJ1-3; 7 bases are shared with TRBD1. Per germline, CDR1 SGDLS and CDR2 YYNGEE. The CDR3 runs to 16 residues. Unmatched junction bases numbered 10, after V lost 3 bases and J lost 4 bases. CDR3: CASSADLDRVGNTIYF. The CDR3 coding sequence is TGTGCCAGCAGCGCCGATCTTGACAGGGTCGGAAACACCATATATTTT.

The chain couples TRBV20-1 to TRBJ1-1, with no clear D. The V gene's germline CDR1 is DFQATT and CDR2 SNEGSKA (reference sequence). V was shortened by 0 bases and J by 1 base, with 12 bases between the two germline ends. The CDR3 is 15 amino acids. The CDR3 coding sequence is TGCAGTGCTAGAGATTACGACTGGGGGAACACTGAAGCTTTCTTT. Amino acids: CSARDYDWGNTEAFF.

The genes are TRBV13 and TRBJ2-7; D is unresolved. From germline, CDR1 is PRHDT and CDR2 FYEKMQ (reference sequence). CDR3 size: 12 residues. With 0 bases removed from V and 3 bases from J, the gap between germline ends came to 3 bases. The CDR3 region is CASSLGYYEQYF. DNA of the CDR3: TGTGCCAGCAGCTTAGGGTACTACGAGCAGTACTTC.

This clonotype was seen repeatedly, ten times or more. This chain joins TRBV6-5 and TRBJ2-1; 9 nucleotides align to TRBD1. V lost 4 bases, J lost 4 bases, and 5 bases stayed unmatched. CDR1 MNHEY and CDR2 SVGAGI come from the germline V gene. The CDR3 runs 15 residues. The CDR3 sequence is CASSFGTGTYNEQFF. DNA for the CDR3: TGTGCCAGCAGTTTTGGGACAGGGACATACAATGAGCAGTTCTTC.

In its sample, this clonotype was seen many times. The chain combines TRBV3-1 with TRBJ1-1, with D hard to call. The germline V gene encodes CDR1 LGHDT and CDR2 YNNKEL (reference sequence). Trimming stripped 0 bases from V and 6 bases from J, with 11 bases between. CDR3 length: 14 amino acids. The CDR3 DNA reads as TGTGCCAGCAGCCAAGATAGAGGCACAGCTGAAGCTTTCTTT. Translation gives CASSQDRGTAEAFF.